This TCR beta chain is drawn from a study of T cells in Graves' hyperthyroidism and ophthalmopathy. Amplification of TCR beta CDR3 regions used RNA as the template. A set of HTBI primers served as the primers for a first-round RT-PCR of the TCR CDR3. MiXCR, applied by TCRdb to the multiplex PCR reads, yields one record per CDR3 protein. The sample gives roughly 700,000 distinct CDR3 sequences, around a third of which show up once; less than 40% is in the top ten. The germline V gene encodes CDR1 SEHNR and CDR2 FQNEAQ (reference sequence). Trimming shortened V by 10 bases and J by 0 bases, and 19 bases separated the two germline ends. The CDR3 runs 16 residues. This clonotype was observed many times.

The sample comprised blood. This clonotype was sampled from a woman in her forties with Graves' hyperthyroidism. V and J are TRBV7-9 and TRBJ1-3, with no clear D. The CDR3 protein is CAIRLIEHSSGNTIYF. CDR3 DNA sequence: TGTGCCATAAGGCTGATAGAACACAGCTCTGGAAACACCATATATTTT.